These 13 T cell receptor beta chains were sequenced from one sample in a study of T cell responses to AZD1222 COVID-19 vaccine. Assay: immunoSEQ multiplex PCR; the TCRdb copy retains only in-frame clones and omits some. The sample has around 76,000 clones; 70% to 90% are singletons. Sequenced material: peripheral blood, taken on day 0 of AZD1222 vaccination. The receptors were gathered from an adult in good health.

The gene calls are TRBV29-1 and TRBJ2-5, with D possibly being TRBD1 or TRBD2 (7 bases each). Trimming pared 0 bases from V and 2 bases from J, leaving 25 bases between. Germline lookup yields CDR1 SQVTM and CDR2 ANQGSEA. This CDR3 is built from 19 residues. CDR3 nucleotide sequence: TGCAGCGTTGAAGAGCAGGGGGGAGGGGGCTTTTTCTCACAAGAGACCCAGTACTTC. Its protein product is CSVEEQGGGGFFSQETQYF.

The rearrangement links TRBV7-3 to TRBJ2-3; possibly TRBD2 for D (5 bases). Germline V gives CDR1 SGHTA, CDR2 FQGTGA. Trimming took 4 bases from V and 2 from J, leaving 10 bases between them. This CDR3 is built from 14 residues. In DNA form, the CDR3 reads TGTGCCAGCAGCTACGGACTCTCCACAGATACGCAGTATTTT. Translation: CASSYGLSTDTQYF.

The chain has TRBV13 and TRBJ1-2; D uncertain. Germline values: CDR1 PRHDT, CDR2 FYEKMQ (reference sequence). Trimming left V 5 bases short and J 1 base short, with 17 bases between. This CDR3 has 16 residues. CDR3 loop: CASSPLPFQFNYGYTF. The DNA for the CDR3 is TGTGCCAGCAGCCCGCTTCCTTTCCAATTTAACTATGGCTACACCTTC.

The CDR3 DNA is TGTGCCAGCGCGGGGGGGCAGGGCTATGAGACCCAGTACTTC. Protein sequence: CASAGGQGYETQYF. The V gene is TRBV27, the J gene TRBJ2-5, with 9 nucleotides matching TRBD2. J was trimmed by 5 bases and V by 8 bases; bases with no gene match: 9. The CDR3 is made up of 14 amino acids. Germline-derived CDR1 and CDR2 are MNHEY and SMNVEV (reference sequence).

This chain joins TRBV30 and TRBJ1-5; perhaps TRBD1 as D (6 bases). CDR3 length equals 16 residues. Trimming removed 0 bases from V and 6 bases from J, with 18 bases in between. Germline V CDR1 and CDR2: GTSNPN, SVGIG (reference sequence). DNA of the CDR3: TGTGCCTGGAGTGTACATGTGGGGGGCGCAGGTCAGCCCCAGCATTTT. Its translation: CAWSVHVGGAGQPQHF.

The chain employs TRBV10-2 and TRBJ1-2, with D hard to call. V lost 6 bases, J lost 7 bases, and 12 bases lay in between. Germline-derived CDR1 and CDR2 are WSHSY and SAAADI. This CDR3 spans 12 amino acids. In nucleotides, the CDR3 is TGCGCCAGCAGCCCCGGGATCGGTGGCTACACCTTC. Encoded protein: CASSPGIGGYTF.

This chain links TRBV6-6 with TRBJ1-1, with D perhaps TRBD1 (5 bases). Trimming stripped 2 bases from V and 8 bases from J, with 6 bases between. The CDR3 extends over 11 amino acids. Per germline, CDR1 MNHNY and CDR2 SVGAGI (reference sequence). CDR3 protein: CASSYGAEAFF. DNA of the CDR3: TGTGCCAGCAGTTACGGGGCAGAAGCTTTCTTT.

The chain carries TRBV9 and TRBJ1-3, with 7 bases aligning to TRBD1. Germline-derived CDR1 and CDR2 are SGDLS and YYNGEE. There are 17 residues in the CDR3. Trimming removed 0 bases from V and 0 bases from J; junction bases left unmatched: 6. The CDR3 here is CASSVVPGGVSGNTIYF. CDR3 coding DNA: TGTGCCAGCAGCGTAGTCCCAGGGGGAGTCTCTGGAAACACCATATATTTT.

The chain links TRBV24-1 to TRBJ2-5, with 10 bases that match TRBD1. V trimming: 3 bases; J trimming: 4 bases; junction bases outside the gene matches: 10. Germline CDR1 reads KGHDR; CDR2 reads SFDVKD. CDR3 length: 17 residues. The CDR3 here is CATSDPTGTGVRETQYF. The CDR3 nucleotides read TGTGCCACCAGTGATCCTACCGGGACAGGGGTAAGAGAGACCCAGTACTTC.

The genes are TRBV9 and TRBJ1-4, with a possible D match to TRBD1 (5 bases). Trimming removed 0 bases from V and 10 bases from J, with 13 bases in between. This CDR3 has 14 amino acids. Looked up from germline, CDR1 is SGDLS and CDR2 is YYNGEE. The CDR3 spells CASSVGSGPGKLFF. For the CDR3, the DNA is TGTGCCAGCAGCGTAGGATCAGGGCCGGGAAAACTGTTTTTT.

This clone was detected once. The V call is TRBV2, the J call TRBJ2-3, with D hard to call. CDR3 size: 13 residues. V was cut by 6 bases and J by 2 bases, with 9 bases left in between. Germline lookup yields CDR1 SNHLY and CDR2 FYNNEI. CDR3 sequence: CASRGEHTDTQYF. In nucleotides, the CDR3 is TGTGCCAGCAGAGGCGAACACACAGATACGCAGTATTTT.

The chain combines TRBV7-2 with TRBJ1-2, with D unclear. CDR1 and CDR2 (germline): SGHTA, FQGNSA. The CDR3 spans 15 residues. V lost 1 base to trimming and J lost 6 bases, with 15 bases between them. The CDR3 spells CASSLGYSPGNGYTF. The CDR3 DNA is TGTGCCAGCAGCTTAGGCTACTCGCCAGGCAATGGCTACACCTTC.

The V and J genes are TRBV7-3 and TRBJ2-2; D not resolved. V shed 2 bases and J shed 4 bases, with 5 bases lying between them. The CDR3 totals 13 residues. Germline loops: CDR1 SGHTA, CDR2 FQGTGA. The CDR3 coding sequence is TGTGCCAGCAGCTTACCAGGCACCGGGGAGCTGTTTTTT. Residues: CASSLPGTGELFF.